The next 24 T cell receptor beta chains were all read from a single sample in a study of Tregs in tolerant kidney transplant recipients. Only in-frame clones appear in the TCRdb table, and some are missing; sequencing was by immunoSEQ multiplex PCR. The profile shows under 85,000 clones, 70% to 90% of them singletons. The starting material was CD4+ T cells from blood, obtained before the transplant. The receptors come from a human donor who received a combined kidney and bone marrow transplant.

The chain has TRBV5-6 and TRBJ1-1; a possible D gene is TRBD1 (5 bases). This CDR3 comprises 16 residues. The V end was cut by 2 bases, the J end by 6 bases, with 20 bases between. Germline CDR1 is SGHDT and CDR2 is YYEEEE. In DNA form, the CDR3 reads TGTGCCAGCAGCTTTTCCCCCCTTGGGCGGGGGGCTGAAGCTTTCTTT. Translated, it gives CASSFSPLGRGAEAFF. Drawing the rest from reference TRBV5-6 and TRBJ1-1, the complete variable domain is DAGVTQSPTHLIKTRGQQVTLRCSPKSGHDTVSWYQQALGQGPQFIFQYYEEEERQRGNFPDRFSGHQFPNYSSELNVNALLLGDSALYLCASSFSPLGRGAEAFFGQGTRLTVV.

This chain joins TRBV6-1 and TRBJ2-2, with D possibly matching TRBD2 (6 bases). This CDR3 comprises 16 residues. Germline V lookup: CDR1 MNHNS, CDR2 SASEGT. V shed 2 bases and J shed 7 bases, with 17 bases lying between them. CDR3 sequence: CASSEITGVASGELFF. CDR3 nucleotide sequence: TGTGCCAGCAGTGAAATCACGGGAGTGGCTAGCGGGGAGCTGTTTTTT.

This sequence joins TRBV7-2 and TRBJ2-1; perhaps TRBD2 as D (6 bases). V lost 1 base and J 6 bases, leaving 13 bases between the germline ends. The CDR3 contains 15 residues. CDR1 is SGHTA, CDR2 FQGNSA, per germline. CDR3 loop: CASSLDVGEVNEQFF. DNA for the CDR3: TGTGCCAGCAGCTTAGACGTCGGGGAGGTCAATGAGCAGTTCTTC.

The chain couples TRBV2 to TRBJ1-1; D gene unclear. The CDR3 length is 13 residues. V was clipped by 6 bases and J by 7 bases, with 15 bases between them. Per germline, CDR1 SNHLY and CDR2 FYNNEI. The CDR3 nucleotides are TGTGCCAGCAGCAAAGAGGGCAGTAGTGAAGCTTTCTTT. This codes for CASSKEGSSEAFF.

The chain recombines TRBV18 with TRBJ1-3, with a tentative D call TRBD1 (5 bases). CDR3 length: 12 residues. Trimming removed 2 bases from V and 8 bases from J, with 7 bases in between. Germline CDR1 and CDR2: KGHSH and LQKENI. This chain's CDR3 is CASSPAGHTIYF. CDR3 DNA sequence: TGTGCCAGCTCACCAGCGGGGCACACCATATATTTT.

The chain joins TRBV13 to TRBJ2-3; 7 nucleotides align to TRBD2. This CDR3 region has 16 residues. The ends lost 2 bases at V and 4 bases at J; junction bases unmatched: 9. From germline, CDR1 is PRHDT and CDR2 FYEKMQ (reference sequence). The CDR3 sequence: CASSLNTAGRADTQYF. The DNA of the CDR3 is TGTGCCAGCAGCTTAAACACGGCAGGGAGGGCAGATACGCAGTATTTT.

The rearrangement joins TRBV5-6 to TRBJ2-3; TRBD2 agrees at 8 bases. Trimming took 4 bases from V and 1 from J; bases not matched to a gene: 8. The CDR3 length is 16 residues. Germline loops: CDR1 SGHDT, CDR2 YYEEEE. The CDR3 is CASSLSGRGGTDTQYF. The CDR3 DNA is TGTGCCAGCAGCCTCAGCGGGAGAGGTGGCACAGATACGCAGTATTTT.

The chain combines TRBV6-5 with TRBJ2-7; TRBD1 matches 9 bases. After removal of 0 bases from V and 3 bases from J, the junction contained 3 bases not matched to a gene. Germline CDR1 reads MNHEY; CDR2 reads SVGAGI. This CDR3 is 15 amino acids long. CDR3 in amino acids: CASSYSGTGIYEQYF. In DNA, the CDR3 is TGTGCCAGCAGTTACTCCGGGACAGGGATCTACGAGCAGTACTTC.

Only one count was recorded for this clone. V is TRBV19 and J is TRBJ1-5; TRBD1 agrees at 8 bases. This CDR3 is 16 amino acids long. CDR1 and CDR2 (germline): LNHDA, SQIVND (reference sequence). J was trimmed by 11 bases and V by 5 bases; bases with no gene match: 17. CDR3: CASSPTDRALGESQHF. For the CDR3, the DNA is TGTGCCAGTAGTCCCACGGACAGGGCCCTTGGTGAGTCCCAGCATTTT.

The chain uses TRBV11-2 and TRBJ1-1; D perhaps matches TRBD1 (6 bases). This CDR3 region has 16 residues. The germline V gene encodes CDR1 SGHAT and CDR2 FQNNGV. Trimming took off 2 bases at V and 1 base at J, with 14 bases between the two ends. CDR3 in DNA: TGTGCCAGCAGCTTAAGCGTTAGGACAGAGAACACTGAAGCTTTCTTT. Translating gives CASSLSVRTENTEAFF. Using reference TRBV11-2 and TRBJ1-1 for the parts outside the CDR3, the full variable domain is EAGVAQSPRYKIIEKRQSVAFWCNPISGHATLYWYQQILGQGPKLLIQFQNNGVVDDSQLPKDRFSAERLKGVDSTLKIQPAKLEDSAVYLCASSLSVRTENTEAFFGQGTRLTVV.

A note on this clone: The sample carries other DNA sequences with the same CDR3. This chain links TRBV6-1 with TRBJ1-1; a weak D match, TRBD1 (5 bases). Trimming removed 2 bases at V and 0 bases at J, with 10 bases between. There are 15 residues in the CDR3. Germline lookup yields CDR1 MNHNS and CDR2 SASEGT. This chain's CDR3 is CASSELGGLNTEAFF. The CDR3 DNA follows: TGTGCCAGCAGTGAACTTGGGGGGTTGAACACTGAAGCTTTCTTT.

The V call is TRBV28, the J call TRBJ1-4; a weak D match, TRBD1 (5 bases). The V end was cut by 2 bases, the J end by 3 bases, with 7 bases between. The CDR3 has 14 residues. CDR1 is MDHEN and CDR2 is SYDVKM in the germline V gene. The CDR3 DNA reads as TGTGCCAGCAGTTTACCGGGGGCTAATGAAAAACTGTTTTTT. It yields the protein CASSLPGANEKLFF.

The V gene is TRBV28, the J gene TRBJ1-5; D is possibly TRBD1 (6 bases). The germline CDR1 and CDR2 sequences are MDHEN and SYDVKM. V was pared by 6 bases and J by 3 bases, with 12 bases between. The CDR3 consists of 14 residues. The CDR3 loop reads CASSPGHINQPQHF. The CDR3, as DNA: TGTGCCAGCAGCCCGGGACATATCAATCAGCCCCAGCATTTT.

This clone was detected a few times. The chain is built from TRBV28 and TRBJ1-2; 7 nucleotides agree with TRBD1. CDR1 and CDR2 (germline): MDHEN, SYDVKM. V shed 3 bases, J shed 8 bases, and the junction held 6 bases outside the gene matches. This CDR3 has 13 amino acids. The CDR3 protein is CASSFGTVGGYTF. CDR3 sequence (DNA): TGTGCCAGCAGTTTCGGGACAGTCGGGGGCTACACCTTC.

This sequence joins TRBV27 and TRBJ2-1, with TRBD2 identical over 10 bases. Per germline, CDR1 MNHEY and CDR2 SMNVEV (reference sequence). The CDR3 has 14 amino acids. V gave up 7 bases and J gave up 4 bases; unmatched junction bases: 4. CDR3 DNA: TGTGCCAGCAAGGGGACTAGCGAGTACAATGAGCAGTTCTTC. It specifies CASKGTSEYNEQFF.

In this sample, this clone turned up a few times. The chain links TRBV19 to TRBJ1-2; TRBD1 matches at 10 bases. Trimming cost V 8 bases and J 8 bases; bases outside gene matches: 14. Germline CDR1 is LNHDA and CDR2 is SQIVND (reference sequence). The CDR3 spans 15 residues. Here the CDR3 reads CASYSAGTGVSGYTF. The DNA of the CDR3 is TGTGCCAGTTACTCAGCCGGGACAGGGGTTTCGGGCTACACCTTC.

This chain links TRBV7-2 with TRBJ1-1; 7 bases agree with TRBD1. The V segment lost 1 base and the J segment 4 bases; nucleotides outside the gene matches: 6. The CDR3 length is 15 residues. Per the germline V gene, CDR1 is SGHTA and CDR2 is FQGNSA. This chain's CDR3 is CASSLEGQRITEAFF. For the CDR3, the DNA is TGTGCCAGCAGCTTAGAGGGACAGCGGATCACTGAAGCTTTCTTT.

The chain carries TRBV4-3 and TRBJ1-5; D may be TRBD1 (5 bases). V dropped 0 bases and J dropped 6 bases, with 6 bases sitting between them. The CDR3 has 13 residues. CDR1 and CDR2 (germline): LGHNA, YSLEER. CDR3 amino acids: CASSQDRGQPQHF. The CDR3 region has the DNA TGCGCCAGCAGCCAAGATAGGGGTCAGCCCCAGCATTTT.

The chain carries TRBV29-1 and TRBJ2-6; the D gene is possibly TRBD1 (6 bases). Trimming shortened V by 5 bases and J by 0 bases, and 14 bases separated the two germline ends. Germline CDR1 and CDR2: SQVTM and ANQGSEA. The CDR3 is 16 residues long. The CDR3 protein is CSVLDSRSSGANVLTF. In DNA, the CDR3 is TGCAGCGTTTTGGACAGCAGAAGCTCTGGGGCCAACGTCCTGACTTTC.

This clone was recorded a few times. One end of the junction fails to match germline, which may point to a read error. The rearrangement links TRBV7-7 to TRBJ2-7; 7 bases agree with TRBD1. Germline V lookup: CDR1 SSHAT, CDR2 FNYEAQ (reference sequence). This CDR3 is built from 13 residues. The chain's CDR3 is CASSLAGGYEQYF. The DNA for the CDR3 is TGTGCTAGCAGCTTAGCAGGGGGCTACGAGCAGTACTTC. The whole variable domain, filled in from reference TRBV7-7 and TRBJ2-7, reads GAGVSQSPRYKVTKRGQDVTLRCDPISSHATLYWYQQALGQGPEFLTYFNYEAQPDKSGLPSDRFSAERPEGSISTLTIQRTEQRDSAMYRCASSLAGGYEQYFGPGTRLTVT.

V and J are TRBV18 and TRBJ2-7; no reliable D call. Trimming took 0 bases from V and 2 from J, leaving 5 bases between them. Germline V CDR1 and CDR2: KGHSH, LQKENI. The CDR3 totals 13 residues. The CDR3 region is CASSPPAAYEQYF. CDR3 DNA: TGTGCCAGCTCACCACCAGCTGCCTACGAGCAGTACTTC.

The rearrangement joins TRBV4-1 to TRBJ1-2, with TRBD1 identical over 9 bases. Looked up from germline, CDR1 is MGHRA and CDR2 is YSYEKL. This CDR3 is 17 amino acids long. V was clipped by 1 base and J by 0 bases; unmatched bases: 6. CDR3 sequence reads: CASSQVGGTGTNYGYTF. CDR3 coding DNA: TGCGCCAGCAGCCAAGTGGGAGGGACAGGGACTAACTATGGCTACACCTTC.

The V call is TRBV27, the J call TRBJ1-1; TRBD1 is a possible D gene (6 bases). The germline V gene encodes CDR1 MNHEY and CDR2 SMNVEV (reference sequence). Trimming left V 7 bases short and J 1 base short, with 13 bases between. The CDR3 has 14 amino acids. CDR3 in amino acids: CASMPGHTNTEAFF. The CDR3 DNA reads TGTGCCAGCATGCCGGGACACACGAACACTGAAGCTTTCTTT.

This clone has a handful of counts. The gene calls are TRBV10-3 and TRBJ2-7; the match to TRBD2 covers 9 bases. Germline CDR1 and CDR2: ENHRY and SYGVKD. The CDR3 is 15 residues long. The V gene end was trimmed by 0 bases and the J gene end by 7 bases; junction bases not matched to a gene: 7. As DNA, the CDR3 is TGTGCCATCAGTGAGTCGGCGGGAGGGCCGGGGGAGCAGTACTTC. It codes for CAISESAGGPGEQYF.